These 21 T cell receptor beta chains originate from one sample sequenced in a study of spatial heterogeneity in lung cancer (dated by TCRdb to the late 2010s). Here is what the overall study found, with its caveats: The tumor nonsynonymous mutation count correlated with the number of expanded alpha and beta TCRs within the tumor.

Library preparation was by 5' RACE. For sequencing, a NextSeq 500 was employed. The public reads were quality trimmed at Q25 with fastp and then assembled into clones with MiXCR by TCRdb, keeping productive beta chains. Here each entry gathers all rows of one CDR3 protein and keeps the most common genes and DNA. The table for this sample lists about 19,000 distinct CDR3 sequences; about 9.6% of them were counted only once. Together, the top ten hold roughly 22% of the sample. These receptors are not linked to any known antigen. The sample's time point label, decoded: sample taken at primary tumor resection. This sample comprised lung tumor tissue, obtained at surgery. These receptors were collected from a female donor with early-stage non-small cell lung cancer.

Comments on this clonotype: The library was designed around alpha chains, so this beta chain is a stray read whose abundance carries little weight. The rearrangement joins TRBV20-1 to TRBJ2-7; TRBD2 agrees at 8 bases. V trimming: 3 bases; J trimming: 6 bases; junction bases outside the gene matches: 4. The CDR3 has 12 residues. In germline, CDR1 is DFQATT, CDR2 SNEGSKA (reference sequence). The CDR3 loop is CSASGGDCEQYF. CDR3 DNA: TGCAGTGCTAGCGGGGGGGACTGCGAGCAGTACTTC.

This clonotype has at least ten counts. As an off-target read in a library built for alpha chains, this beta chain has a frequency of little significance. The chain combines TRBV2 with TRBJ1-5, with 8 bases that match TRBD1. CDR1 and CDR2 (germline): SNHLY, FYNNEI. The CDR3 is 17 amino acids. Trimming removed 6 bases from V and 2 bases from J; junction bases left unmatched: 12. The CDR3 loop reads CASRQDRVGIGNQPQHF. In DNA form, the CDR3 reads TGTGCCAGCAGACAGGACAGGGTGGGGATTGGCAATCAGCCCCAGCATTTT.

In its sample, this clonotype was seen a few times. As an off-target read in a library built for alpha chains, this beta chain has a frequency of little significance. In DNA, the CDR3 is TGTGCCAGCAGGTTCATGGGGACAGGGGCTAGCTATGGCTACACCTTC. Translated: CASRFMGTGASYGYTF. The chain couples TRBV27 to TRBJ1-2, with 10 bases identical to TRBD1. Trimming removed 6 bases from V and 4 bases from J; junction bases left unmatched: 11. Germline CDR1 and CDR2: MNHEY and SMNVEV (reference sequence). The length of the CDR3 is 16 residues.

In its sample, this clonotype was seen many times. Since it is a stray read in a library aimed at alpha chains, this beta chain has a size that is not meaningful. The V call is TRBV5-1, the J call TRBJ1-6, with no clear D. Germline CDR1 is SGHRS and CDR2 is YFSETQ. The CDR3 runs 13 residues. V lost 7 bases and J lost 5, with 10 bases in between. This CDR3 reads CASRERDNSPLHF. The CDR3 nucleotides are TGCGCCAGCCGGGAAAGGGATAATTCACCCCTCCACTTT. The whole variable domain, remainder taken from reference TRBV5-1 and TRBJ1-6, is KAGVTQTPRYLIKTRGQQVTLSCSPISGHRSVSWYQQTPGQGLQFLFEYFSETQRNKGNFPGRFSGRQFSNSRSEMNVSTLELGDSALYLCASRERDNSPLHFGNGTRLTVT.

On this clonotype itself: Little can be read into the size of this beta chain, an off-target read in a library designed for alpha chains. The V call is TRBV12-3 or TRBV12-4, the J call TRBJ1-1; D uncertain. This CDR3 spans 12 amino acids. With 5 bases removed from V and 5 bases from J, the gap between germline ends came to 9 bases. The CDR3 sequence: CASSLIGTEAFF. CDR3 in DNA: TGTGCCAGCAGTCTTATAGGGACTGAAGCTTTCTTT.

This clonotype was seen more than once but under ten times. This beta chain is off target for a library built for alpha chains, so its abundance means little. The rearrangement joins TRBV20-1 to TRBJ2-7; 11 nucleotides line up with TRBD2. The V and J ends lost 1 base and 0 bases, in that order; junction bases with no gene match: 2. CDR3 length: 15 amino acids. Per the germline V gene, CDR1 is DFQATT and CDR2 is SNEGSKA (reference sequence). The CDR3 DNA follows: TGCAGTGCTAGAGGCCTAGCGGGGGGCTCCTACGAGCAGTACTTC. Protein: CSARGLAGGSYEQYF.

Comments on this clonotype: Since it is a stray read in a library aimed at alpha chains, this beta chain has a size that is not meaningful. This sequence joins TRBV7-2 and TRBJ2-3; TRBD2 matches 10 bases. J gave up 6 bases and V 3 bases, and 9 bases lay outside the gene matches. Germline V gene data show CDR1 as SGHTA and CDR2 as FQGNSA. The CDR3 has 16 residues. Here the CDR3 reads CASSLGSGGAGDTQYF. The CDR3 nucleotides are TGTGCCAGCAGCTTGGGGAGCGGGGGGGCAGGTGATACGCAGTATTTT.

Notes on this clonotype: The library was designed around alpha chains, so this beta chain is a stray read whose abundance carries little weight. J is TRBJ2-1 and V is TRBV19; a weak D match, TRBD2 (6 bases). Germline CDR1 reads LNHDA; CDR2 reads SQIVND (reference sequence). The CDR3 extends over 16 amino acids. With 3 bases removed from V and 1 base from J, the gap between germline ends came to 13 bases. CDR3 sequence: CASSMSAGRSYNEQFF. The CDR3 DNA follows: TGTGCCAGTAGTATGAGTGCGGGGAGGTCCTACAATGAGCAGTTCTTC.

The table lists this clonotype with many counts. A library made for alpha chains picked up this beta chain off target, so its size means little. The V gene is TRBV5-6, the J gene TRBJ1-1; the D is unclear. Deletions cut 0 bases from V and 1 base from J, with 10 bases between. The CDR3 runs to 15 residues. The germline V gene encodes CDR1 SGHDT and CDR2 YYEEEE. In DNA form, the CDR3 reads TGTGCCAGCAGCTTGGTGGGGAGAACGAACACTGAAGCTTTCTTT. This gives the protein CASSLVGRTNTEAFF.

There are many counts of this clonotype. This beta chain represents an off-target read in a library built for alpha chains; its size is of limited meaning. The chain is built from TRBV28 and TRBJ1-2, with D possibly matching TRBD1 (6 bases). CDR1 and CDR2 from the germline V gene are MDHEN and SYDVKM. The CDR3 runs 14 residues. The V end lost 5 bases, the J end lost 6 bases, and 16 bases lay between the germline ends. The CDR3 DNA is TGTGCCAGCAGTGGTCCGAGGACAGAGGATGGCTACACCTTC. As protein: CASSGPRTEDGYTF.

As regards this clonotype: Since it is a stray read in a library aimed at alpha chains, this beta chain has a size that is not meaningful. J is TRBJ2-5 and V is TRBV6-6, with D unresolved. Trimming shortened V by 6 bases and J by 1 base, and 9 bases separated the two germline ends. Germline V CDR1 and CDR2: MNHNY, SVGAGI (reference sequence). The CDR3 spans 13 residues. CDR3 DNA sequence: TGTGCCAGCAGCCTCGTTGCCCAAGAGACCCAGTACTTC. It yields the protein CASSLVAQETQYF.

This clonotype has a count of ten or more. This beta chain is an unintended read in a library built for alpha chains; its size means little. The chain employs TRBV4-1 and TRBJ1-2; the D is unclear. V was cut by 1 base and J by 4 bases, with 16 bases left in between. CDR3 size: 16 residues. Germline V lookup: CDR1 MGHRA, CDR2 YSYEKL. The CDR3 loop reads CASSQGPAYPGYGYTF. CDR3 coding DNA: TGCGCCAGCAGCCAAGGTCCGGCCTACCCGGGCTATGGCTACACCTTC.

With regard to this clonotype: A much larger clone is a single base away; this may be a read error. This beta chain appears as a stray read in a library generated for alpha chains; its size is not informative. The genes are TRBV20-1 and TRBJ2-3; D gene ambiguous. The CDR3 is 13 residues long. Per the germline V gene, CDR1 is DFQATT and CDR2 is SNEGSKA (reference sequence). V was clipped by 5 bases and J by 3 bases, with 12 bases between them. The CDR3 region has the DNA TGCAGTGCTCCCACCCCGAGGACAGATACGCAGTATTTT. Translation: CSAPTPRTDTQYF.

This clonotype was observed a few times. A junction boundary mismatches the germline segment, possibly from a read error. A library prepared for alpha chains yielded this beta chain as an off-target read; its size is of little meaning. This chain links TRBV9 with TRBJ2-7; D might be TRBD1 or TRBD2, each matching 7 bases. The CDR3 is 14 amino acids. Germline V lookup: CDR1 SGDLS, CDR2 YYNGEE. CDR3 in DNA: TGTGCCAACAGCCCCCAGGGGGGGAGCTACGAGCAGTACTTC. It codes for CANSPQGGSYEQYF.

Of note for this clonotype: This beta chain came through as a stray read in a library set up for alpha chains, and its size says little. The gene calls are TRBV4-1 and TRBJ1-4; D is unresolved. The CDR3 is made up of 14 amino acids. The V gene's germline CDR1 is MGHRA and CDR2 YSYEKL. V lost 3 bases to trimming and J lost 0 bases, with 5 bases between them. CDR3 DNA: TGCGCCAGCAGCCACATTGCAACTAATGAAAAACTGTTTTTT. Its translation is CASSHIATNEKLFF.

Only a few counts were recorded for this clonotype. Found in a library prepared for alpha chains, this beta chain is an off-target read, and its abundance has little meaning. V usage is TRBV4-2 and J usage is TRBJ1-1; 11 nucleotides match TRBD1. Per germline, CDR1 LGHNA and CDR2 YNFKEQ. The junction had 5 bases not matched to a gene; V was cut back by 1 base and J by 7 bases. This CDR3 is built from 15 residues. The CDR3 sequence is CASSQVGQGANEAFF. In DNA form, the CDR3 reads TGTGCCAGCAGCCAAGTCGGACAGGGGGCTAATGAAGCTTTCTTT.

This clonotype showed up many times. This beta chain is an off-target read within a library intended for alpha chains, so its frequency means little. V is TRBV19 and J is TRBJ2-7; 8 bases agree with TRBD2. V lost 5 bases, J lost 4 bases, and 10 bases stayed unmatched. The CDR3 loop spans 15 amino acids. Germline V CDR1 and CDR2: LNHDA, SQIVND (reference sequence). As DNA, the CDR3 is TGTGCCAGTAGTCCATCAGGAGGACTAGCATACGAGCAGTACTTC. It yields the protein CASSPSGGLAYEQYF.

This clonotype was recorded at least ten times. Germline and junction disagree at one end, which may indicate a read error. This beta chain was picked up by a library intended for alpha chains and is off target, so its count carries little meaning. J is TRBJ2-6 and V is TRBV12-3 or TRBV12-4, with a tentative D call TRBD1 (6 bases). The CDR3 has 16 amino acids. For the CDR3, the DNA is TGTGCCAGCAGCTTAGGTAGGGGGACTGGGGCCAACGTCCTGACTTTC. This encodes CASSLGRGTGANVLTF.

This clonotype was observed at least ten times. Since the library was made to target alpha chains, this beta chain is a stray read and its abundance is not meaningful. The chain combines TRBV5-1 with TRBJ1-1, with a tentative D call TRBD1 (6 bases). Trimming took off 5 bases at V and 1 base at J, with 9 bases between the two ends. The CDR3 spans 13 residues. The germline CDR1 and CDR2 sequences are SGHRS and YFSETQ. CDR3 in DNA: TGCGCCAGCAGAAAACAGGGGAACACTGAAGCTTTCTTT. It codes for CASRKQGNTEAFF.

This clonotype was recorded a few times. Because the library targeted alpha chains, this beta chain is an off-target read whose size means little. CDR3 sequence: CASSASSSQGHSYNSPLHF. CDR3 DNA sequence: TGTGCCAGCAGTGCCTCCAGTTCCCAGGGCCACTCCTATAATTCACCCCTCCACTTT. The V gene is TRBV6-5, the J gene TRBJ1-6; possibly TRBD1 for D (5 bases). V was clipped by 5 bases and J by 0 bases, with 20 bases between them. CDR3 size: 19 residues. CDR1 MNHEY and CDR2 SVGAGI come from the germline V gene.

By share of the sample, this clonotype is medium-sized (0.01 to 0.1%). This beta chain is off target for a library built for alpha chains, so its abundance means little. V and J are TRBV4-3 and TRBJ2-2, with 8 bases that match TRBD1. This CDR3 region has 15 residues. Germline V gives CDR1 LGHNA, CDR2 YSLEER. The ends lost 1 base at V and 6 bases at J; junction bases unmatched: 4. CDR3 residues: CASSQGTGRPGELFF. The CDR3 DNA is TGCGCCAGCAGCCAAGGGACAGGGCGCCCCGGGGAGCTGTTTTTT.